This T cell receptor beta chain was documented in a study of T cells in Graves' hyperthyroidism and ophthalmopathy. It was RNA transcripts that yielded the amplified TCR beta CDR3 regions. When the TCR CDR3 underwent first-round RT-PCR, the HTBI primer set was used. In TCRdb, the multiplex PCR reads were re-called with MiXCR into one record per CDR3 protein. The profile shows 490,000 or so distinct CDR3 sequences, about 20% of them singletons. This clonotype was detected a few times. Its matching antigen is unknown. Germline-derived CDR1 and CDR2 are MNHEY and SVGEGT. The germline V and J ends were trimmed by 6 bases and 3 bases, with 15 bases remaining between them. The CDR3 runs to 14 residues. General observations from the study: Researchers found most expanded thyroid clonotypes above 0.001 in blood as well.

The receptor was isolated from a woman between 65 and 79 years old with Graves' ophthalmopathy. The specimen was blood. V usage is TRBV6-2 or TRBV6-3 and J usage is TRBJ2-7; the D is unclear. Here the CDR3 DNA reads TGTGCCAGCAGGTCCGGGTCCTGGGACTACGAGCAGTACTTC. Translated: CASRSGSWDYEQYF.